One and the same sample provided the 16 T cell receptor beta chains below, sequenced in a study of breast tumors, draining lymph nodes, adjacent tissues. Samples came from axillary lymph nodes draining the breast cancer. TCRdb processed the multiplex PCR reads anew with MiXCR; each CDR3 protein has one entry. The table records some 170,000 distinct CDR3 sequences, more than 25% of them present only once. The sample consisted of axillary lymph node tissue. These receptors were collected from a female donor with breast cancer. Some clones in this sample may be carry-over from other donors' samples.

The rearrangement uses TRBV20-1 and TRBJ2-2; unclear D gene. Germline V gives CDR1 DFQATT, CDR2 SNEGSKA (reference sequence). The CDR3 loop spans 11 amino acids. V dropped 6 bases and J dropped 8 bases, with 10 bases sitting between them. CDR3 DNA sequence: TGCAGTGCCCCCTCCACAGGGGAGCTGTTTTTT. Translated, it gives CSAPSTGELFF.

Ten or more counts support this clonotype. The V gene is TRBV2, the J gene TRBJ1-5, with TRBD1 matching 7 bases. J gave up 7 bases and V 7 bases, and 13 bases lay outside the gene matches. Germline V lookup: CDR1 SNHLY, CDR2 FYNNEI. The CDR3 extends over 15 amino acids. The CDR3 nucleotides are TGTGCCAGCACCCCTCTAGGGGGCGCCGGCCAGCCCCAGCATTTT. Its protein is CASTPLGGAGQPQHF.

This clonotype showed up many times. The chain couples TRBV2 to TRBJ2-7, with D perhaps matching TRBD1 (6 bases). Trimming took 4 bases from V and 2 from J, leaving 18 bases between them. The CDR3 is made up of 16 amino acids. Germline CDR1 and CDR2: SNHLY and FYNNEI. CDR3 nucleotides: TGTGCCAGCAGTGGCCCAGGGGCCCAGGCCACCTACGAGCAGTACTTC. It is translated as CASSGPGAQATYEQYF.

This clonotype was seen a few times. The chain joins TRBV4-1 to TRBJ1-1; weak D call: TRBD1 (5 bases). Germline V gene sequence: CDR1 MGHRA, CDR2 YSYEKL. The CDR3 runs to 15 residues. V lost 1 base, J lost 0 bases, and 9 bases lay in between. This CDR3 is CASSQGRVLNTEAFF. The DNA for the CDR3 is TGCGCCAGCAGCCAAGGCAGGGTGTTGAACACTGAAGCTTTCTTT.

This clonotype was counted at least ten times. This rearrangement joins TRBV7-8 to TRBJ2-7; no clear D. The germline V gene encodes CDR1 SGHVS and CDR2 FQNEAQ. This CDR3 region has 12 residues. V lost 6 bases and J 0 bases, leaving 6 bases between the germline ends. The CDR3 sequence: CASSIGSYEQYF. CDR3 bases: TGTGCCAGCAGTATAGGCTCCTACGAGCAGTACTTC.

This clonotype was counted many times. CDR3 coding DNA: TGTGCCAGTAGTATAGTGGGAGGGGTCTCCTACGAGCAGTACTTC. The encoded protein is CASSIVGGVSYEQYF. The V call is TRBV19, the J call TRBJ2-7, with 7 bases that match TRBD2. CDR1 and CDR2 (germline): LNHDA, SQIVND (reference sequence). J was trimmed by 0 bases and V by 1 base; bases with no gene match: 3. CDR3 length: 15 residues.

This clonotype was seen only once. The V call is TRBV30, the J call TRBJ2-5, with D maybe TRBD2 (6 bases). The CDR3 covers 13 residues. Trimming stripped 1 base from V and 5 bases from J, with 11 bases between. Germline V gene data show CDR1 as GTSNPN and CDR2 as SVGIG (reference sequence). CDR3 nucleotide sequence: TGTGCCTGGAGTGGCGGGGTCGGGGAGACCCAGTACTTC. Translated, it gives CAWSGGVGETQYF.

This chain's CDR3 is CASSGYGYTF. Written as DNA, the CDR3 is TGTGCCAGCAGTGGCTATGGCTACACCTTC. V and J are TRBV2 and TRBJ1-2; unclear D gene. The CDR3 totals 10 residues. Trimming removed 4 bases from V and 4 bases from J, with 1 base in between. In germline, CDR1 is SNHLY, CDR2 FYNNEI.

About this clonotype itself: This may be a read error: a much more frequent sequence differs by one nucleotide. The chain joins TRBV6-5 to TRBJ2-2; TRBD2 is a possible D gene (5 bases). V was pared by 8 bases and J by 1 base, with 17 bases between. The CDR3 sequence is 16 residues long. Germline CDR1 is MNHEY and CDR2 is SVGAGI. The CDR3 region has the DNA TGTGCCAGCGGTCACTCGAGGGCAGGGAACACCGGGGAGCTGTTTTTT. Residues: CASGHSRAGNTGELFF.

This clonotype was counted at least ten times. The chain combines TRBV24-1 with TRBJ2-3; D may be TRBD2 (5 bases). This CDR3 spans 16 amino acids. From germline, CDR1 is KGHDR and CDR2 SFDVKD. V was trimmed by 1 base and J by 2 bases, leaving 12 bases between them. The CDR3, as DNA: TGTGCCACCAGTGATTTTAGGACGGGGAACACAGATACGCAGTATTTT. Translated: CATSDFRTGNTDTQYF.

For this clonotype: Germline is not matched at one junction end, which may reflect a read error. In nucleotides, the CDR3 is TGTGCCAACAGCCCTGGACAGTTCTCTAATTCACCCCACCACTTT. Its translation: CANSPGQFSNSPHHF. This chain links TRBV11-2 with TRBJ1-6; TRBD1 is a possible D gene (6 bases). CDR3 size: 15 residues. The germline V gene encodes CDR1 SGHAT and CDR2 FQNNGV.

CDR3 sequence: CASSQDVGATSYEQYF. CDR3 nucleotides: TGTGCCAGCAGCCAAGATGTGGGGGCGACCTCCTACGAGCAGTACTTC. The rearrangement links TRBV4-2 to TRBJ2-7; tentatively, D is TRBD1 (6 bases). This CDR3 has 16 amino acids. Germline assignment: CDR1 LGHNA and CDR2 YNFKEQ. The ends were cut back, 0 bases at V and 0 bases at J, with 12 bases in the middle.

Concerning this clonotype itself: Since a much larger clone is just one base distant, this may be a read error. The CDR3 bases are TGTGCCAGCAGTTTGGCTGAGGGCCATGGCTACACCTTC. Protein sequence: CASSLAEGHGYTF. This sequence joins TRBV7-9 and TRBJ1-2; D call uncertain. The CDR3 spans 13 residues. V lost 6 bases and J 6 bases, leaving 14 bases between the germline ends. Germline values: CDR1 SEHNR, CDR2 FQNEAQ (reference sequence). Full variable domain (missing parts from reference TRBV7-9 and TRBJ1-2): DTGVSQNPRHKITKRGQNVTFRCDPISEHNRLYWYRQTLGQGPEFLTYFQNEAQLEKSRLLSDRFSAERPKGSFSTLEIQRTEQGDSAMYLCASSLAEGHGYTFGSGTRLTVV.

This clonotype was seen at least ten times. The chain is built from TRBV20-1 and TRBJ2-2; 8 nucleotides align to TRBD2. This CDR3 has 16 amino acids. CDR1 is DFQATT, CDR2 SNEGSKA, per germline (reference sequence). With 2 bases clipped from V and 0 bases from J, the junction kept 5 bases outside the gene matches. The CDR3 DNA reads as TGCAGTGCTAGACCCCGGGGGGGGGCGAACACCGGGGAGCTGTTTTTT. Translation gives CSARPRGGANTGELFF.

The V and J genes are TRBV12-3 or TRBV12-4 and TRBJ1-5; D call uncertain. The V gene lost 5 bases and the J gene lost 4 bases, with 9 bases spanning the gap. CDR3 length: 13 amino acids. The CDR3 loop reads CASSVGENQPQHF. CDR3 nucleotides: TGTGCCAGCAGTGTGGGAGAAAATCAGCCCCAGCATTTT.

Notes on this clonotype: Possible read error: a much larger clone is one base away. J is TRBJ2-5 and V is TRBV7-2; the D gene is possibly TRBD1 (6 bases). Germline V gives CDR1 SGHTA, CDR2 FQGNSA. This CDR3 is built from 17 residues. This CDR3 reads CASSPRARGYRVEPQYF. The CDR3 DNA reads as TGTGCCAGCAGCCCGCGGGCCCGAGGGTACAGGGTAGAGCCCCAGTACTTC.